The following is a TCR beta chain sequence with its context. CD45RO-negative, CCR7-positively selected cells formed the naive CD8 fraction, excluding terminally differentiated effector memory CD45RA+ cells. Deep-level running was used for the assay. Sequencing was performed with immunoSEQ multiplex PCR; in TCRdb, only in-frame clones are kept and a portion is missing. Of about 590,000 clones listed, less than 97% are singletons. V shed 2 bases, J shed 3 bases, and the junction held 5 bases outside the gene matches. The germline CDR1 and CDR2 sequences are MNHEY and SMNVEV (reference sequence). CDR3 length: 15 amino acids. This sample was included in a study of shared clonotypes between healthy human individuals.

The sequencing input was naive CD8+ T cells sorted from blood. The TCR sequence derives from a woman aged 25 to 39 in good health. This chain uses TRBV27 with TRBJ2-7; 9 bases are a match to TRBD1. This CDR3 is CASSLSKTGGYEQYF. The CDR3 region has the DNA TGTGCCAGCAGTTTAAGTAAGACAGGGGGCTACGAGCAGTACTTC.